Given below is one TCR beta chain in context. Authors of the study amplified TCR beta CDR3 regions from RNA transcripts. Researchers ran a first-round RT-PCR on the TCR CDR3 using the HTBI primer set. MiXCR, applied by TCRdb to the multiplex PCR reads, yields one record per CDR3 protein. Of more than 75,000 distinct CDR3 sequences in the sample, around 50% were seen once. The V end lost 8 bases, the J end lost 6 bases, and 10 bases lay between the germline ends. CDR3 size: 10 residues. Germline V gene sequence: CDR1 SQVTM, CDR2 ANQGSEA. This record comes from a study of T cells in Graves' hyperthyroidism and ophthalmopathy. Patients aged 18 to 65 with hyperthyroidism were newly diagnosed, with duration under 2 months. Investigators excluded patients with uncontrolled infection, other autoimmune disease, pregnancy or lactation. Thyroid ultrasound and orbital computed tomography, with clinical symptoms and serum thyroxine and TRAb, informed diagnoses. Using over 8.5 ml of fresh peripheral blood, PBMCs were prepared.

The receptor comes from a woman aged 40 to 50 with Graves' hyperthyroidism. This chain joins TRBV29-1 and TRBJ1-2; possible D gene TRBD1, 5 bases. Sequencing was done on a sample of blood. CDR3 protein: CSLGRDGYTF. The CDR3 region has the DNA TGCAGCTTGGGGCGGGATGGCTACACCTTC.